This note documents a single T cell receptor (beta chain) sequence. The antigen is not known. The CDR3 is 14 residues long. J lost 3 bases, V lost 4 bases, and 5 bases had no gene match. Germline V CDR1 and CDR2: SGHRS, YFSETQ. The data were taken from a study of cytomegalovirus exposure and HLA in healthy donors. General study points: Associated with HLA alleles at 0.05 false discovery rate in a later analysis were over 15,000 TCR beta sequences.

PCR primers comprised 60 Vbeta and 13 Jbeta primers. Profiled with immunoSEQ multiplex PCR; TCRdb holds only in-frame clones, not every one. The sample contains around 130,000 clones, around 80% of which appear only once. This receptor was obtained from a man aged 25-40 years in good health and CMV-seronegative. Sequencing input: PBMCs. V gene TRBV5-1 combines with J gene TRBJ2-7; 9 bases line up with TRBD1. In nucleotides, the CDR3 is TGCGCCAGCAGCAGACGGACAGGGGACTACGAGCAGTACTTC. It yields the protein CASSRRTGDYEQYF. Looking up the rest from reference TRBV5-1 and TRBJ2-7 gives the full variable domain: KAGVTQTPRYLIKTRGQQVTLSCSPISGHRSVSWYQQTPGQGLQFLFEYFSETQRNKGNFPGRFSGRQFSNSRSEMNVSTLELGDSALYLCASSRRTGDYEQYFGPGTRLTVT.